Described below is a single T cell receptor beta chain sequence and its context. CDR1 is LGHDT and CDR2 is YNNKEL in the germline V gene (reference sequence). J lost 1 base, V lost 8 bases, and 8 bases had no gene match. There are 14 residues in the CDR3. This sample is drawn from a study of CD8 T cells in Susac syndrome. Random hexamers were used to reverse transcribe an amount of about 0.45 to 1 ug RNA. By means of immunoSEQ multiplex PCR, TCR beta CDR3 spanning 54 Vbeta and 13 Jbeta underwent amplification. TCRdb reprocessed the immunoSEQ multiplex PCR reads via MiXCR and lists one record per CDR3 protein. The sample records some 100,000 distinct CDR3 sequences, roughly 91% being singletons. CD8+ and CD4+ T cells from blood underwent TCR beta sequencing. TEMRA cells were enriched by FACS, and CD4+ and CD8+ T cells were negatively isolated.

Sequenced input: CD4+ T cells from PBMCs. This rearrangement joins TRBV3-1 to TRBJ2-7; 7 bases align to TRBD2. This receptor was taken from a human donor in good health. Here the CDR3 reads CASFPAGPSYEQYF. DNA for the CDR3: TGTGCCAGCTTCCCAGCGGGGCCTTCCTACGAGCAGTACTTC.